This TCR beta chain derives from a study of blood T cells in healthy people across ages. With a J-beta primer mix and a sample-barcoded 5' primer, a second PCR ran roughly 6 to 11 cycles. The template-switch adaptor, which had 12 random nucleotides, put a tag on each cDNA molecule. MiXCR, run by TCRdb on the 5' RACE reads, gives a single entry per CDR3 protein. Of roughly 790,000 distinct CDR3 sequences in the sample, roughly 45% were seen once. Each donor supplied approximately 10 milliliters of peripheral blood. Researchers report isolating at least 7 million PBMCs per sample. Turning to this clonotype: What it recognizes is unknown.

Germline CDR1 is KGHSH and CDR2 is LQKENI. The CDR3 sequence is 16 residues long. With V trimmed by 2 bases and J by 8 bases, 7 bases remained unmatched. Study-level points and caveats: A strong correlation was found between TCR beta diversity and the percentage of naive T cells.

This chain uses TRBV18 with TRBJ1-6, with 9 nucleotides matching TRBD1. Sample: blood. The source of this sequence is a woman aged 55-69 years in good health. CDR3 loop: CASSPVGQGSDSPLHF. For the CDR3, the DNA is TGTGCCAGCTCACCAGTGGGACAGGGTTCTGATTCACCCCTCCACTTT.